Below, 14 T cell receptor beta chains from the same sample are listed, as sequenced in a study of T cell responses to AZD1222 COVID-19 vaccine. Profiling relied on immunoSEQ multiplex PCR, and the TCRdb table lists in-frame clones only, not all of them. The sample yields around 100,000 clones, about 87% seen once. The material sequenced was peripheral blood, taken on day 0 of AZD1222 vaccination. Source of these receptors: an adult in good health.

The chain uses TRBV5-1 and TRBJ1-1; D uncertain. The ends were cut back, 4 bases at V and 0 bases at J, with 16 bases in the middle. Germline CDR1 is SGHRS and CDR2 is YFSETQ. The CDR3 has 16 residues. The chain's CDR3 is CASSTLSGTVNTEAFF. In DNA form, the CDR3 reads TGCGCCAGCAGCACGCTCTCAGGTACCGTGAACACTGAAGCTTTCTTT.

The J gene is TRBJ2-7, the V gene TRBV13, with 11 positions matching TRBD2. In germline, CDR1 is PRHDT, CDR2 FYEKMQ (reference sequence). The trim removed 4 bases at V and 3 bases at J, leaving 8 bases unmatched. The CDR3 runs to 16 residues. In nucleotides, the CDR3 is TGTGCCAGCAGCTCAAGGACTAGCGGGCGTATCTACGAGCAGTACTTC. Translating it yields CASSSRTSGRIYEQYF. Full variable domain (rest looked up from reference TRBV13 and TRBJ2-7): AAGVIQSPRHLIKEKRETATLKCYPIPRHDTVYWYQQGPGQDPQFLISFYEKMQSDKGSIPDRFSAQQFSDYHSELNMSSLELGDSALYFCASSSRTSGRIYEQYFGPGTRLTVT.

V gene TRBV6-1 combines with J gene TRBJ1-5, with TRBD1 identical over 8 bases. The CDR3 has 14 residues. Losses at the gene ends were 2 bases for V and 7 bases for J; bases not matched to a gene: 4. Germline CDR1 MNHNS, CDR2 SASEGT. Written as DNA, the CDR3 is TGTGCCAGCAGTGAAATCAGGGGGCAACAGCCCCAGCATTTT. Encoded protein: CASSEIRGQQPQHF.

This chain joins TRBV7-6 and TRBJ2-7; D might be TRBD1 (6 bases). The CDR3 is 15 residues long. The V and J ends lost 4 bases and 4 bases respectively, with 17 bases between them. CDR1 is SGHVS, CDR2 FNYEAQ, per germline. The CDR3 bases are TGTGCCAGCAGCTCCTCCCCTCTCAGGGGTTACGAGCAGTACTTC. Translation gives CASSSSPLRGYEQYF.

The rearrangement joins TRBV3-1 (or the pseudogene TRBV3-2) to TRBJ2-1, with D perhaps matching TRBD2 (5 bases). Per the germline V gene, CDR1 is LGHDT and CDR2 is YNNKEL (reference sequence). Between the trimmed V and J ends, which lost 4 bases and 7 bases, there was a span of 8 bases. This CDR3 comprises 12 residues. Written as DNA, the CDR3 is TGTGCCAGCAGCCCGGGAACAAATGAGCAGTTCTTC. This sequence encodes CASSPGTNEQFF.

This clone was seen just once. The chain carries TRBV6-5 and TRBJ1-2; no clear D. V was cut by 6 bases and J by 4 bases, with 6 bases left in between. The germline V gene has CDR1 MNHEY and CDR2 SVGAGI. This CDR3 comprises 11 residues. The CDR3 reads CASRGFYGYTF. The CDR3 DNA reads TGTGCCAGCAGAGGGTTCTATGGCTACACCTTC.

V is TRBV7-9 and J is TRBJ1-6, with D tentatively TRBD1 (5 bases). Trimming cost V 5 bases and J 6 bases, with 11 bases left between them. The CDR3 covers 14 residues. Germline V CDR1 and CDR2: SEHNR, FQNEAQ (reference sequence). The CDR3 loop reads CASSPGTTNSPLHF. The DNA for the CDR3 is TGTGCCAGCAGCCCCGGGACTACTAATTCACCCCTCCACTTT.

The CDR3: CASSLDGGELFF. CDR3 coding DNA: TGTGCCAGCAGCTTGGATGGAGGGGAGCTGTTTTTT. The rearrangement uses TRBV5-8 and TRBJ2-2; D gene unclear. V was clipped by 0 bases and J by 8 bases, with 5 bases between them. Germline lookup yields CDR1 SGHTS and CDR2 YDEGEE. This CDR3 region has 12 residues.

The genes are TRBV18 and TRBJ1-1, with a tentative D call TRBD1 (5 bases). Looked up from germline, CDR1 is KGHSH and CDR2 is LQKENI. The CDR3 totals 14 residues. V gave up 2 bases and J gave up 7 bases, with 14 bases separating them. CDR3 in DNA: TGTGCCAGCTCACCAGGGACGCCACTTAATGAAGCTTTCTTT. The encoded protein is CASSPGTPLNEAFF.

The rearrangement links TRBV3-1 (or the pseudogene TRBV3-2) to TRBJ2-7; D may correspond to TRBD1 or TRBD2 (5 bases each). This CDR3 has 16 amino acids. Germline CDR1 is LGHDT and CDR2 is YNNKEL (reference sequence). Trimming stripped 4 bases from V and 3 bases from J, with 19 bases between. The CDR3: CASSPRLTAEIYEQYF. The CDR3 DNA reads as TGTGCCAGCAGCCCGCGGCTGACAGCGGAGATCTACGAGCAGTACTTC.

J is TRBJ1-2 and V is TRBV5-1; D remains ambiguous. The CDR3 covers 14 residues. From germline, CDR1 is SGHRS and CDR2 YFSETQ. The ends were cut back, 0 bases at V and 8 bases at J, with 14 bases in the middle. The chain's CDR3 is CASSLGADGRGYTF. In DNA form, the CDR3 reads TGCGCCAGCAGCTTGGGGGCAGATGGTAGAGGCTACACCTTC.

The chain uses TRBV11-2 and TRBJ2-7, with D tentatively TRBD1 or TRBD2 (5 bases each). CDR1 and CDR2 from the germline V gene are SGHAT and FQNNGV. The V and J ends lost 5 bases and 2 bases respectively, with 13 bases between them. This CDR3 spans 14 amino acids. Here the CDR3 reads CASSHPGSPYEQYF. In DNA form, the CDR3 reads TGTGCCAGCAGCCATCCAGGGAGCCCCTACGAGCAGTACTTC.

V is TRBV11-2 and J is TRBJ1-4; a possible D gene is TRBD1 (5 bases). The CDR3 has 14 amino acids. Trimming took 4 bases from V and 6 from J, leaving 12 bases between them. Germline CDR1 is SGHAT and CDR2 is FQNNGV. CDR3 loop: CASSSYGGDEKLFF. CDR3 nucleotide sequence: TGTGCCAGCAGCTCCTACGGGGGGGATGAAAAACTGTTTTTT.

The chain couples TRBV12-3 or TRBV12-4 to TRBJ1-2, with D perhaps TRBD1 (5 bases). V was cut by 6 bases and J by 10 bases, with 15 bases left in between. The CDR3 loop spans 12 amino acids. Here the CDR3 reads CASRPGRDDYTF. The CDR3 DNA reads TGTGCCAGCAGGCCAGGGAGGGATGACTACACCTTC.